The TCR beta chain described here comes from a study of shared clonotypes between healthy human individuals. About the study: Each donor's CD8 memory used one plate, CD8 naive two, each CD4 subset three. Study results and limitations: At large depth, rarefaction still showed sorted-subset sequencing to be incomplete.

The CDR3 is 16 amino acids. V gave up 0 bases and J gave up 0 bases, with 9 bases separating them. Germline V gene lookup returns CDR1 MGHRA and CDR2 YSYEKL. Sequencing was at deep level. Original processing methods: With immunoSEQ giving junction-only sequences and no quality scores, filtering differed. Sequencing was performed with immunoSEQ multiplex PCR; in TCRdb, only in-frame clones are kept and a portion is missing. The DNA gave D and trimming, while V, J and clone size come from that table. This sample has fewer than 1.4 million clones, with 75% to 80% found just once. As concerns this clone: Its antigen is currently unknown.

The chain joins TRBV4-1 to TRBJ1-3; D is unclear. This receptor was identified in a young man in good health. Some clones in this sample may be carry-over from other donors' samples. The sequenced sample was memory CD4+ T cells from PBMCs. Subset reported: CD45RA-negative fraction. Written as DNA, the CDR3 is TGCGCCAGCAGCCAAGATCATCACAACTCTGGAAACACCATATATTTT. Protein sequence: CASSQDHHNSGNTIYF.